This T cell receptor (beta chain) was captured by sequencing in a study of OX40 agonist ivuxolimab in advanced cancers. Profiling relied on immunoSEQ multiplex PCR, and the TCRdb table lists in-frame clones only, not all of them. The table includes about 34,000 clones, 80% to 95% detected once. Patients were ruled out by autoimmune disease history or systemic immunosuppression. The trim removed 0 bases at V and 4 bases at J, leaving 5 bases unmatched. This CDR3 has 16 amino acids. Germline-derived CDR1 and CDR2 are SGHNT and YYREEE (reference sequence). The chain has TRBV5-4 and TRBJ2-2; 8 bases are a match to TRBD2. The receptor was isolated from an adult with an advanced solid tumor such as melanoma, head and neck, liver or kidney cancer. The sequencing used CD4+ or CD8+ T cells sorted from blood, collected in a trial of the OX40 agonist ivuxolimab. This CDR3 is CASSLEGLAGTGELFF. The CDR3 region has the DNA TGTGCCAGCAGCTTGGAAGGCCTAGCGGGCACCGGGGAGCTGTTTTTT. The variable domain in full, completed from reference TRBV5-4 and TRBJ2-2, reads ETGVTQSPTHLIKTRGQQVTLRCSSQSGHNTVSWYQQALGQGPQFIFQYYREEENGRGNFPPRFSGLQFPNYSSELNVNALELDDSALYLCASSLEGLAGTGELFFGEGSRLTVL.